This TCR beta chain derives from a study of blood T cell repertoires in COVID-19. Background on the study: Sites across the United States, Italy and Spain contributed samples from acute and convalescent COVID-19. T cells, B-cell-depleted T cells, or PBMCs supplied cDNA or gDNA.

CDR1 is MNHEY, CDR2 SMNVEV, per germline (reference sequence). Trimming stripped 1 base from V and 6 bases from J, with 12 bases between. This CDR3 region has 14 residues. Methods used by the authors: Scientists estimated how many nucleated cells there were by amplifying reference gene primers. The repertoire was sequenced with immunoSEQ multiplex PCR; TCRdb's copy has only in-frame clones and lacks some. The V and J calls and clone size come from that table; D and trimming were worked out from the DNA. The table has roughly 130,000 clones, around 80% seen once. The receptor was isolated from a woman aged 60-75 years with acute or convalescent COVID-19. The gene calls are TRBV27 and TRBJ1-2, with D perhaps matching TRBD1 (5 bases). The sample consisted of peripheral blood. The CDR3 spells CASSLLGGRNGYTF. CDR3 sequence (DNA): TGTGCCAGCAGTTTATTGGGGGGGAGGAATGGCTACACCTTC.